This T cell receptor (beta chain) was found in a study of T cells in Graves' hyperthyroidism and ophthalmopathy. Study findings and constraints: Also found in blood were most expanded thyroid clonotypes above 0.001.

As regards this clonotype: Antigen specificity is unknown.

The CDR3 has 15 amino acids. Trimming shortened V by 5 bases and J by 0 bases, and 14 bases separated the two germline ends. At least 3 on the Clinical Activity Score was recorded for ophthalmopathy patients, who also had NOSPECS grade at least 4 and duration under 3 months. PBMCs were sourced from less than 13 ml fresh peripheral blood. RNA transcripts gave rise to amplified TCR beta CDR3 regions. The TCR CDR3 was amplified in a first-round RT-PCR using the HTBI primer set. Via MiXCR, TCRdb re-called the multiplex PCR reads, giving one row per CDR3 protein. The data contain hundreds of thousands of distinct CDR3 sequences, roughly 15% of them singletons.

The chain combines TRBV12-3 or TRBV12-4 with TRBJ2-7, with D possibly matching TRBD2 (6 bases). The clonotype was recovered from a woman aged 35 to 49 with Graves' ophthalmopathy. What was sequenced was blood. The CDR3, as DNA: TGTGCCAGCAGTCGGGGGACGGTAAGCTCCTACGAGCAGTACTTC. This gives the protein CASSRGTVSSYEQYF.